A single sample gave rise to the 15 T cell receptor beta chains below, sequenced in a study of blood T cell repertoires in COVID-19. Sequencing used immunoSEQ multiplex PCR; TCRdb keeps in-frame clones, though not all of them. The table lists about 270,000 clones, about 87% of them singletons. Specimen: PBMCs or T cells enriched from blood (not recorded which). The receptors were gathered from a woman in her 50s who had recovered from COVID-19.

The chain links TRBV6-5 to TRBJ1-2, with TRBD1 identical over 12 bases. V dropped 6 bases and J dropped 5; count of bases not matched to a gene: 7. This CDR3 has 15 residues. Per the germline V gene, CDR1 is MNHEY and CDR2 is SVGAGI. The CDR3 reads CASSRGQGASYGYTF. CDR3 nucleotides: TGTGCCAGCAGCCGGGGACAGGGGGCCTCTTATGGCTACACCTTC.

V is TRBV28 and J is TRBJ1-5; D not resolved. V lost 2 bases to trimming and J lost 7 bases, with 6 bases between them. The CDR3 loop spans 12 amino acids. The germline V gene encodes CDR1 MDHEN and CDR2 SYDVKM. The CDR3: CASSLAGQPQHF. DNA for the CDR3: TGTGCCAGCAGTTTAGCCGGGCAGCCCCAGCATTTT.

The genes are TRBV2 and TRBJ2-7, with 8 bases lining up with TRBD2. Trimming took 6 bases from V and 1 from J; bases not matched to a gene: 8. Germline loops: CDR1 SNHLY, CDR2 FYNNEI. CDR3 size: 15 residues. The CDR3 loop is CASRGTSSPSYEQYF. CDR3 nucleotides: TGTGCCAGCAGAGGGACTAGTTCGCCTTCCTACGAGCAGTACTTC.

The chain couples TRBV7-3 to TRBJ2-3; 11 nucleotides align to TRBD2. The V and J ends lost 4 bases and 0 bases, in that order; junction bases with no gene match: 12. This CDR3 has 19 residues. Germline V gene sequence: CDR1 SGHTA, CDR2 FQGTGA. CDR3 sequence: CASSYSGTSGYPSTDTQYF. DNA for the CDR3: TGTGCCAGCAGCTATTCCGGGACTAGCGGTTACCCTAGCACAGATACGCAGTATTTT.

This rearrangement joins TRBV25-1 to TRBJ2-7, with TRBD1 identical over 7 bases. The CDR3 length is 14 residues. The germline CDR1 and CDR2 sequences are MGHDK and SYGVNS. J lost 7 bases, V lost 2 bases, and 8 bases had no gene match. The CDR3 bases are TGTGCCAGCAGTGAAAGACAGGGATCTGTGGAGCAGTACTTC. This gives the protein CASSERQGSVEQYF.

The rearrangement joins TRBV30 to TRBJ1-2; D gene ambiguous. The V gene lost 4 bases and the J gene lost 1 base, with 4 bases spanning the gap. Looked up from germline, CDR1 is GTSNPN and CDR2 is SVGIG (reference sequence). The CDR3 loop spans 11 amino acids. CDR3 DNA: TGTGCCTGGAACAGTAACTATGGCTACACCTTC. It translates to CAWNSNYGYTF. The full variable domain, its missing parts supplied by reference TRBV30 and TRBJ1-2, is SQTIHQWPATLVQPVGSPLSLECTVEGTSNPNLYWYRQAAGRGLQLLFYSVGIGQISSEVPQNLSASRPQDRQFILSSKKLLLSDSGFYLCAWNSNYGYTFGSGTRLTVV.

This rearrangement joins TRBV25-1 to TRBJ2-1; TRBD2 matches 11 bases. The CDR3 totals 13 residues. The V and J ends lost 6 bases and 7 bases, in that order; junction bases with no gene match: 2. CDR1 MGHDK and CDR2 SYGVNS come from the germline V gene. The DNA for the CDR3 is TGTGCCAGCAGGGCTAGCGGGAGGAATGAGCAGTTCTTC. It encodes CASRASGRNEQFF. The full variable domain, in which reference TRBV25-1 and TRBJ2-1 provide the parts outside the CDR3, is EADIYQTPRYLVIGTGKKITLECSQTMGHDKMYWYQQDPGMELHLIHYSYGVNSTEKGDLSSESTVSRIRTEHFPLTLESARPSHTSQYLCASRASGRNEQFFGPGTRLTVL.

The CDR3 DNA reads TGCGCCAGCAGTGCCACAGGGACACCTAATGAAAAACTGTTTTTT. Amino acids: CASSATGTPNEKLFF. The chain recombines TRBV10-2 with TRBJ1-4; possible D gene TRBD1, 6 bases. Trimming removed 4 bases from V and 3 bases from J, with 12 bases in between. This CDR3 has 15 residues. Germline values: CDR1 WSHSY, CDR2 SAAADI.

This chain joins TRBV9 and TRBJ2-7; 8 bases fit TRBD1. The CDR3 sequence is 16 residues long. The junction had 11 bases not matched to a gene; V was cut back by 3 bases and J by 3 bases. The V gene's germline CDR1 is SGDLS and CDR2 YYNGEE. CDR3 DNA sequence: TGTGCCAGCAGCGCCGGAACCGGGACAGGCCTCTACGAGCAGTACTTC. Amino acids: CASSAGTGTGLYEQYF.

This clone has more than one count but fewer than ten. The rearrangement joins TRBV29-1 to TRBJ1-1, with D uncertain. Per the germline V gene, CDR1 is SQVTM and CDR2 is ANQGSEA. Trimming took 7 bases from V and 3 from J, leaving 15 bases between them. The CDR3 covers 13 residues. The CDR3 reads CSGVRVLDTEAFF. The CDR3 DNA reads as TGCAGCGGCGTCCGAGTATTAGACACTGAAGCTTTCTTT.

The CDR3: CASRDGDRGNQPQHF. CDR3 nucleotides: TGTGCCAGCAGAGATGGGGACAGGGGGAATCAGCCCCAGCATTTT. The rearrangement joins TRBV6-5 to TRBJ1-5, with 11 bases identical to TRBD1. Looked up from germline, CDR1 is MNHEY and CDR2 is SVGAGI. With V trimmed by 6 bases and J by 4 bases, 5 bases remained unmatched. The CDR3 is 15 residues long.

V and J are TRBV12-3 or TRBV12-4 and TRBJ1-2; maybe TRBD1 (5 bases). The CDR3 is 12 amino acids. Trimming shortened V by 6 bases and J by 6 bases, and 11 bases separated the two germline ends. CDR3 loop: CASSPKGHGYTF. CDR3 DNA: TGTGCCAGCAGCCCTAAGGGGCATGGCTACACCTTC.

The genes are TRBV28 and TRBJ2-7, with D possibly being TRBD1 (8 bases). The CDR3 is made up of 15 amino acids. The V end was cut by 4 bases, the J end by 2 bases, with 15 bases between. Germline V gene sequence: CDR1 MDHEN, CDR2 SYDVKM. CDR3 nucleotides: TGTGCCAGCAGTTCAAGCGGGACAGGCCCCTACGAGCAGTACTTC. This encodes CASSSSGTGPYEQYF.

In DNA, the CDR3 is TGTGCCAGCAGTTCCAATTCCTACGAGCAGTACTTC. Its protein is CASSSNSYEQYF. The V gene is TRBV27, the J gene TRBJ2-7, with D uncertain. The germline V and J ends were trimmed by 4 bases and 1 base, with 5 bases remaining between them. This CDR3 contains 12 residues. The germline V gene has CDR1 MNHEY and CDR2 SMNVEV (reference sequence).

The chain employs TRBV9 and TRBJ1-1; no clear D. Trimming removed 0 bases from V and 6 bases from J, with 12 bases in between. The CDR3 extends over 14 amino acids. Germline CDR1 is SGDLS and CDR2 is YYNGEE. The CDR3 loop is CASSVVPVGSEAFF. CDR3 nucleotide sequence: TGTGCCAGCAGCGTAGTTCCAGTCGGGTCTGAAGCTTTCTTT.